This T cell receptor beta chain was profiled in a study of T cell clonality in common variable immunodeficiency. Study-level findings and limits: Links between repertoire features and CVID complications were heterogeneity-limited. Fewer TCRbeta clones were shared among CVID subjects than controls. In common variable immunodeficiency, TCR beta chains reportedly carried fewer deletions and N-nucleotide insertions.

Blood samples were heparinized, about 4.5 to 9 ml per donor. TCRdb's copy holds only in-frame clones and misses some; the assay was immunoSEQ multiplex PCR. Altogether some 60,000 clones were found in the sample, and no singletons occur. In this sample, this clone turned up many times. The antigen is not known. Sequencing was done on a sample of peripheral blood mononuclear cells. This TCR was sampled from a person aged 18-70 years in good health.

The CDR3 DNA, read in part, is TGTGCCAGTAGTATAGTGCAGGGGGAG. Amino acids: CASSIVQGE. The CDR3 in full is CASSIVQGELFF. The chain links TRBV19 to TRBJ2-2; D is unresolved. The read terminates 3 residues before the CDR3 end, so the remaining end is supplied by the germline J gene. This CDR3 contains 12 residues. Per germline, CDR1 LNHDA and CDR2 SQIVND (reference sequence). With 1 base removed from V and 8 bases from J, the gap between germline ends came to 5 bases.